Following are 18 T cell receptor beta chains from one sample sequenced in a study of T cell changes during pregnancy in multiple sclerosis. Repertoires were generated with immunoSEQ multiplex PCR, while TCRdb's copy carries only in-frame clones and drops some. The sample carries 65,000 to 80,000 clones, less than 95% recorded once. Sequenced material: peripheral blood, taken in the third trimester of pregnancy. These receptors were collected from a female donor with multiple sclerosis, enrolled in a pregnancy study.

The J gene is TRBJ2-5, the V gene TRBV7-2; D remains ambiguous. This CDR3 has 16 amino acids. V was clipped by 1 base and J by 0 bases, with 12 bases between them. CDR1 SGHTA and CDR2 FQGNSA come from the germline V gene. The CDR3 protein is CASSLDRLMYQETQYF. The CDR3 DNA is TGTGCCAGCAGCTTAGACAGATTAATGTACCAAGAGACCCAGTACTTC. The entire variable domain, with the rest obtained from reference TRBV7-2 and TRBJ2-5, is as follows: GAGVSQSPSNKVTEKGKDVELRCDPISGHTALYWYRQSLGQGLEFLIYFQGNSAPDKSGLPSDRFSAERTGGSVSTLTIQRTQQEDSAVYLCASSLDRLMYQETQYFGPGTRLLVL.

The V call is TRBV10-1, the J call TRBJ2-2, with TRBD2 identical over 8 bases. Per the germline V gene, CDR1 is WNHNN and CDR2 is SYGVQD (reference sequence). The CDR3 sequence is 16 residues long. The V and J ends lost 3 bases and 6 bases, in that order; junction bases with no gene match: 9. CDR3 in amino acids: CASSDALGLAAGELFF. CDR3 in DNA: TGCGCCAGCAGTGATGCCCTTGGACTAGCCGCCGGGGAGCTGTTTTTT.

The chain is built from TRBV18 and TRBJ2-1; the match to TRBD2 covers 7 bases. Germline V lookup: CDR1 KGHSH, CDR2 LQKENI. V lost 5 bases to trimming and J lost 8 bases; unmatched junction nucleotides: 15. The CDR3 loop spans 16 amino acids. The CDR3 is CASSFSLGGDDHEQFF. In DNA form, the CDR3 reads TGTGCCAGCTCATTTTCTCTGGGGGGGGACGACCATGAGCAGTTCTTC.

The chain uses TRBV6-6 and TRBJ2-7; TRBD2 aligns across 7 bases. Trimming removed 10 bases from V and 3 bases from J; junction bases left unmatched: 3. Germline CDR1 and CDR2: MNHNY and SVGAGI (reference sequence). The CDR3 consists of 11 residues. As DNA, the CDR3 is TGTGCCACGGGGGGAGTCTACGAGCAGTACTTC. Translated, it gives CATGGVYEQYF.

This clone appeared a single time. This chain uses TRBV19 with TRBJ2-7; unclear D gene. The CDR3 has 14 amino acids. CDR1 is LNHDA and CDR2 is SQIVND in the germline V gene (reference sequence). V was pared by 5 bases and J by 7 bases, with 18 bases between. The CDR3 sequence is CASSSIEDVGEQYF. The CDR3 nucleotides read TGTGCCAGTAGTTCCATCGAAGACGTCGGGGAGCAGTACTTC.

CDR3 protein: CAWKSTGGNQPQHF. The CDR3 DNA sequence: TGTGCCTGGAAATCTACAGGGGGCAATCAGCCCCAGCATTTT. The V call is TRBV30, the J call TRBJ1-5; 7 bases agree with TRBD1. This CDR3 contains 14 residues. Per the germline V gene, CDR1 is GTSNPN and CDR2 is SVGIG (reference sequence). V dropped 4 bases and J dropped 2; count of bases not matched to a gene: 5.

The genes are TRBV7-6 and TRBJ2-3; TRBD2 agrees at 7 bases. The length of the CDR3 is 15 residues. V dropped 2 bases and J dropped 6; count of bases not matched to a gene: 8. Germline CDR1 is SGHVS and CDR2 is FNYEAQ. The CDR3 spells CASSLSSGPGDTQYF. The DNA for the CDR3 is TGTGCCAGCAGCTTAAGTAGCGGGCCTGGGGATACGCAGTATTTT.

This clone was observed a handful of times. The V and J genes are TRBV19 and TRBJ1-2; TRBD1 is a possible D gene (6 bases). Germline assignment: CDR1 LNHDA and CDR2 SQIVND (reference sequence). The CDR3 runs 14 residues. The V end was cut by 7 bases, the J end by 6 bases, with 18 bases between. The CDR3 coding sequence is TGTGCCAGTACCGAAGGGGCAGGGGTCGATGGCTACACCTTC. Amino acids: CASTEGAGVDGYTF.

The count of this clone is one. The gene calls are TRBV6-6 and TRBJ1-2; 9 nucleotides match TRBD1. The CDR3 loop spans 14 amino acids. The J segment lost 6 bases and the V segment lost 6 bases, leaving 8 bases of the junction unmatched. CDR1 is MNHNY, CDR2 SVGAGI, per germline (reference sequence). CDR3 loop: CASSPGQGKDGYTF. The DNA of the CDR3 is TGTGCCAGCAGCCCGGGACAGGGAAAAGATGGCTACACCTTC.

Concerning this clone itself: Within the sample, other DNA sequences also encode this same CDR3. The V call is TRBV27, the J call TRBJ1-1; 7 positions match TRBD1. In germline, CDR1 is MNHEY, CDR2 SMNVEV (reference sequence). CDR3 length: 14 residues. With 8 bases clipped from V and 1 base from J, the junction kept 7 bases outside the gene matches. The CDR3 DNA is TGTGCCAGCTCACCCGGGACAGCGAACACTGAAGCTTTCTTT. Translation: CASSPGTANTEAFF.

The rearrangement joins TRBV7-2 to TRBJ2-7; weak D call: TRBD1 (6 bases). Germline V CDR1 and CDR2: SGHTA, FQGNSA. The V end lost 3 bases, the J end lost 2 bases, and 11 bases lay between the germline ends. The length of the CDR3 is 14 residues. CDR3: CASSLDTGTYEQYF. In nucleotides, the CDR3 is TGTGCCAGCAGCTTGGACACAGGGACCTACGAGCAGTACTTC.

The V and J genes are TRBV29-1 and TRBJ2-3; 10 bases map to TRBD1. Germline V lookup: CDR1 SQVTM, CDR2 ANQGSEA. This CDR3 contains 14 residues. The V gene end was trimmed by 5 bases and the J gene end by 4 bases; junction bases not matched to a gene: 6. The CDR3 region has the DNA TGCAGCGTTTCCGGGACAGGGGTCCCAGATACGCAGTATTTT. Its translation is CSVSGTGVPDTQYF.

The chain joins TRBV19 to TRBJ2-7; D is unclear. Trimming cost V 1 base and J 2 bases, with 9 bases left between them. CDR1 is LNHDA and CDR2 is SQIVND in the germline V gene (reference sequence). This CDR3 is built from 14 residues. Here the CDR3 reads CASSIGSETYEQYF. The CDR3 nucleotides are TGTGCCAGTAGTATAGGATCCGAGACCTACGAGCAGTACTTC.

Worth noting for this clone: A read error may account for a junction end that differs from germline. The rearrangement links TRBV5-8 to TRBJ1-1; D unclear. The CDR3 extends over 11 amino acids. The germline CDR1 and CDR2 sequences are SGHTS and YDEGEE. CDR3 sequence reads: CASSLVRQTTW. The CDR3 coding sequence is TGTGCCAGCAGCTTGGTTCGTCAGACGACTTGG.

This clone was picked up a small number of times. This CDR3 reads CASSPPSVGVNEQFF. Here the CDR3 DNA reads TGTGCCAGCTCACCACCGAGCGTAGGGGTGAATGAGCAGTTCTTC. This rearrangement joins TRBV18 to TRBJ2-1, with TRBD1 as a possible D gene (5 bases). The CDR3 contains 15 residues. The V gene's germline CDR1 is KGHSH and CDR2 LQKENI. The germline V and J ends were trimmed by 0 bases and 7 bases, with 13 bases remaining between them.

V is TRBV5-4 and J is TRBJ1-1, with TRBD1 matching 10 bases. The CDR3 length is 17 residues. Germline-derived CDR1 and CDR2 are SGHNT and YYREEE (reference sequence). V shed 1 base, J shed 8 bases, and the junction held 14 bases outside the gene matches. DNA of the CDR3: TGTGCCAGCAGCTTGACCCCGGGACAGGGGATGGGAGCGGAAGCTTTCTTT. Its protein product is CASSLTPGQGMGAEAFF.

This clone was observed a few times. The V and J genes are TRBV7-9 and TRBJ1-1; TRBD1 agrees at 8 bases. The V segment lost 3 bases and the J segment 5 bases; nucleotides outside the gene matches: 5. The CDR3 has 14 residues. The germline gives CDR1 SEHNR, CDR2 FQNEAQ (reference sequence). This chain's CDR3 is CASSFIQGGTEAFF. The CDR3 nucleotides are TGTGCCAGCAGCTTTATACAGGGGGGAACTGAAGCTTTCTTT.

The CDR3 DNA follows: TGTGCCATCAGTGAGTCGGGAGGTCCGGGACAGGGGGCGCGGGGGGCCAACGTCCTGACTTTC. Translation gives CAISESGGPGQGARGANVLTF. This chain joins TRBV10-3 and TRBJ2-6, with 12 nucleotides matching TRBD1. The CDR3 is made up of 21 amino acids. V lost 0 bases and J lost 4; bases outside the gene matches: 13. Germline values: CDR1 ENHRY, CDR2 SYGVKD.